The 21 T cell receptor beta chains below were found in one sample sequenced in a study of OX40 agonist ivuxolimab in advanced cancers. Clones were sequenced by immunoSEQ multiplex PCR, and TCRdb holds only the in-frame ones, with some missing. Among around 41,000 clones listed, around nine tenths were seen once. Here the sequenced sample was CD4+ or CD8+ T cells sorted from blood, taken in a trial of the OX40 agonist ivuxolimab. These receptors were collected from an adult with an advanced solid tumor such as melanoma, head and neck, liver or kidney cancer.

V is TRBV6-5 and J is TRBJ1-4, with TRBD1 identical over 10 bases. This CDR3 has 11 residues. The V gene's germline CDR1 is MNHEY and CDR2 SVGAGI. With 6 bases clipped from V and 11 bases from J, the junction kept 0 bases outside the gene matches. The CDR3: CASRDRGKLFF. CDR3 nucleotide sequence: TGTGCCAGCAGGGACAGGGGGAAACTGTTTTTT.

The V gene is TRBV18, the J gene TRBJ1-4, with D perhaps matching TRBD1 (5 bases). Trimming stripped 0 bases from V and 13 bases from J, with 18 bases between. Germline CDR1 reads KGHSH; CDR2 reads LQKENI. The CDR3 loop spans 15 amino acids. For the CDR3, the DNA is TGTGCCAGCTCACCACCGGGCAACCCCCCGGGGGGACTGTTTTTT. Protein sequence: CASSPPGNPPGGLFF. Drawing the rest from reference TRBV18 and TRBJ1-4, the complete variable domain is NAGVMQNPRHLVRRRGQEARLRCSPMKGHSHVYWYRQLPEEGLKFMVYLQKENIIDESGMPKERFSAEFPKEGPSILRIQQVVRGDSAAYFCASSPPGNPPGGLFFGSGTQLSVL.

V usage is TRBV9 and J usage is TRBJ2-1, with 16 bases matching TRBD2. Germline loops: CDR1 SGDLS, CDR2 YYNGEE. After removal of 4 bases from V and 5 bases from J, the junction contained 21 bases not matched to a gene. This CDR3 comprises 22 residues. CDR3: CASSSPRPGLAGGPAMNNEQFF. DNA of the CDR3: TGTGCCAGCAGCTCCCCGCGGCCGGGACTAGCGGGAGGGCCCGCGATGAACAATGAGCAGTTCTTC.

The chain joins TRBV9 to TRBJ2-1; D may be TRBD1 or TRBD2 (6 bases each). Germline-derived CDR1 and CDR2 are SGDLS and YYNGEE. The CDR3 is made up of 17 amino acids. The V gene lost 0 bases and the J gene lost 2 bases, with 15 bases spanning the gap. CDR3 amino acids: CASSVGGGQVTYNEQFF. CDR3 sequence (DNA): TGTGCCAGCAGCGTAGGAGGGGGGCAGGTTACCTACAATGAGCAGTTCTTC.

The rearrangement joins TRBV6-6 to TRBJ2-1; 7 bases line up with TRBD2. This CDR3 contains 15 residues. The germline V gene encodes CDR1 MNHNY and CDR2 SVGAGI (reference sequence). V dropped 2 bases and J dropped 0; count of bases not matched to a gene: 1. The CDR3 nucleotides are TGTGCCAGCAGTTACGGCGGGAGCTCCTACAATGAGCAGTTCTTC. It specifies CASSYGGSSYNEQFF.

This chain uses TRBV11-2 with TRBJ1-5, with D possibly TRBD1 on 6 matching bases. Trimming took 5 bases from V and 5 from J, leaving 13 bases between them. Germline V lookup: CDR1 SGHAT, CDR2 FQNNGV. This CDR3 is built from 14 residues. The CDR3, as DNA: TGTGCCAGCAGCCTAGCGGGGGGGCATCAGCCCCAGCATTTT. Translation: CASSLAGGHQPQHF.

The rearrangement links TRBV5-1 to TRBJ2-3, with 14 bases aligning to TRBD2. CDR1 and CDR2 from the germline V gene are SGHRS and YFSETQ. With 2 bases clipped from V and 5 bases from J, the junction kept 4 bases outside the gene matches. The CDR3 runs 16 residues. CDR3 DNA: TGCGCCAGCAGCTTATCCGGACTAGCGGGGGGAGATACGCAGTATTTT. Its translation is CASSLSGLAGGDTQYF.

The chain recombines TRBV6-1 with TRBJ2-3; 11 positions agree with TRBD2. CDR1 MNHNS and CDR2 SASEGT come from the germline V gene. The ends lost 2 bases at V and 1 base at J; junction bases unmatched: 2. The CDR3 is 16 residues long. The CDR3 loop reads CASSETLAGGTDTQYF. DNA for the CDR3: TGTGCCAGCAGTGAAACACTAGCGGGAGGCACAGATACGCAGTATTTT.

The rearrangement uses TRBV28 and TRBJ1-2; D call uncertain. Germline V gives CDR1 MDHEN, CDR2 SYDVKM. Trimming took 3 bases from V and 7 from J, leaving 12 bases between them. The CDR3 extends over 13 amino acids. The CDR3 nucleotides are TGTGCCAGCAGTTTGGAGGGTAGAGGTGGCTACACCTTC. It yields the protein CASSLEGRGGYTF.

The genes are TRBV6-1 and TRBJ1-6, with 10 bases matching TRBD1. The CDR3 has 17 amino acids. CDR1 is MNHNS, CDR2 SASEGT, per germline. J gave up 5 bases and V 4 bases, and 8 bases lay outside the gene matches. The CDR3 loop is CASSGLTGGRNNSPLHF. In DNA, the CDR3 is TGTGCCAGCAGTGGCTTGACAGGGGGCAGGAATAATTCACCCCTCCACTTT.

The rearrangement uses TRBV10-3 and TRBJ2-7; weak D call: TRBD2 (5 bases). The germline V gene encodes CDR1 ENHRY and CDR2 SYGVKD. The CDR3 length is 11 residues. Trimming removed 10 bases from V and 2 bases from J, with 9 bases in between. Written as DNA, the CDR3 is TGTGCCACGACGGAGGCCTACGAGCAGTACTTC. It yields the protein CATTEAYEQYF.

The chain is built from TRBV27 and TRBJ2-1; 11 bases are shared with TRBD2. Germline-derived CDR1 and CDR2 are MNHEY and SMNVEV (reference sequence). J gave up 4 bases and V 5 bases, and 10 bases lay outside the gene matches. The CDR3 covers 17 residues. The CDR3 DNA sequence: TGTGCCAGCAGTAAACTAGCGGGAGTTAAGAGTTACAATGAGCAGTTCTTC. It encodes CASSKLAGVKSYNEQFF.

This CDR3 reads CASTNRPTLGNGELFF. In DNA, the CDR3 is TGTGCCAGTACAAACCGCCCCACGCTAGGCAACGGGGAGCTGTTTTTT. The chain carries TRBV19 and TRBJ2-2; D is ambiguous. This CDR3 is built from 16 residues. The V gene's germline CDR1 is LNHDA and CDR2 SQIVND (reference sequence). Trimming removed 7 bases from V and 7 bases from J, with 22 bases in between.

The CDR3 bases are TGTGCCAGCAGCCCGACACTAGCGGGAGACGTGACCCAGTACTTC. Translated, it gives CASSPTLAGDVTQYF. The genes are TRBV9 and TRBJ2-5; TRBD2 agrees at 11 bases. CDR3 length equals 15 residues. The V and J ends lost 4 bases and 7 bases, in that order; junction bases with no gene match: 9. Germline CDR1 and CDR2: SGDLS and YYNGEE.

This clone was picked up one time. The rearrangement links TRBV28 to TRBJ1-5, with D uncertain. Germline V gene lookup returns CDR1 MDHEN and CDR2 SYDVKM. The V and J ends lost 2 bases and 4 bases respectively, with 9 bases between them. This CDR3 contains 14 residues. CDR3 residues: CASSLGGPNQPQHF. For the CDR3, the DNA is TGTGCCAGCAGTTTAGGAGGACCTAATCAGCCCCAGCATTTT.

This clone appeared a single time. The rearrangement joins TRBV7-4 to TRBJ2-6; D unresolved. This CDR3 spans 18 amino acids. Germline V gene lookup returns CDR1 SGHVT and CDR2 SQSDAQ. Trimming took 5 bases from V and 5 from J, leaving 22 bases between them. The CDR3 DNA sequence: TGTGCCAGCAGCAAGGAAGGCAGCTCACAAAGTCGGGCCAACGTCCTGACTTTC. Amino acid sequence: CASSKEGSSQSRANVLTF.

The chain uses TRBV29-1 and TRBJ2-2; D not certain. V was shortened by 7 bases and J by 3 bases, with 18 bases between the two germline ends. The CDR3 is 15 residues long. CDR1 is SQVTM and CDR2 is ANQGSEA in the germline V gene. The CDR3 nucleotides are TGCAGCGCGATTATCTCGGTCCCGCACACCGGGGAGCTGTTTTTT. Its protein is CSAIISVPHTGELFF.

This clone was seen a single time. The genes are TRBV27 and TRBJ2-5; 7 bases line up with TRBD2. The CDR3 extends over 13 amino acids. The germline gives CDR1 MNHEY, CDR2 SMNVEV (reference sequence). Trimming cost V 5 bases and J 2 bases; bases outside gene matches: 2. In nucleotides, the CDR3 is TGTGCCAGCAGTCGAGCGGGACAAGAGACCCAGTACTTC. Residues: CASSRAGQETQYF.

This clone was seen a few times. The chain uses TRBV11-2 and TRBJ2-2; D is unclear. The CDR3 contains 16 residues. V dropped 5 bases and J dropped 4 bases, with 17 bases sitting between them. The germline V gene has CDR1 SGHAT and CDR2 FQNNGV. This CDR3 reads CASSPLAATGTGELFF. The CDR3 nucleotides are TGTGCCAGCAGCCCCCTGGCGGCTACGGGCACCGGGGAGCTGTTTTTT.

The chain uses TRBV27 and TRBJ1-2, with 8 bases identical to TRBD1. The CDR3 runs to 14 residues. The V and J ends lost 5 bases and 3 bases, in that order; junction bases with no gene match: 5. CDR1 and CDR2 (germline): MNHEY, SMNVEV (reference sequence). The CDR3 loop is CASSGDRNYYGYTF. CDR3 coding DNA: TGTGCCAGCAGTGGGGACAGGAACTACTATGGCTACACCTTC.

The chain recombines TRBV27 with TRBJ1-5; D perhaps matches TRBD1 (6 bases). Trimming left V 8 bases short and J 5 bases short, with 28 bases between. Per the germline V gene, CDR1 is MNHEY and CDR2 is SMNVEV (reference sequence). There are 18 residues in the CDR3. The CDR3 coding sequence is TGTGCCAGCGGGCCCCGGTTAAGAATAGGACAGAGAGATCAGCCCCAGCATTTT. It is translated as CASGPRLRIGQRDQPQHF.